This TCR beta chain was observed in a study of CD8+CD57+ T cells in acquired aplastic anemia (dated 2018 in TCRdb). Broadly, across the study: Extracted DNA from sorted CD4+ and CD8+ cells averaged 3.2 ug, ranging from about 0.18 to 27.4 ug. Findings and caveats that apply to the study as a whole: Patients and healthy controls showed no significant difference in CD8+ Simpson's diversity (P=0.060). Roughly 29 CD8+ CDR3 sequences were shared between patients and controls but appeared highly expressed in patients and within their immunodominant clones.

TCR repertoires of sorted CD4+ and CD8+ blood T cells from severe aplastic anemia patients and healthy subjects were deep-sequenced in the study. Ficoll-Paque density gradient centrifugation was used to isolate peripheral blood mononuclear cells. Before DNA extraction, CD4+ and CD8+ T cells were sorted with FACS or magnetic beads. To note about this clonotype: The specificity of this receptor is unknown. A junction boundary mismatches the germline segment, possibly from a read error.

Genomic DNA served as template for TCR beta VDJ combination and CDR3 sequence profiling. An Illumina HiSeq 2000 was the platform used for TCR repertoire sequencing. The paper's processing steps were these. TRBV/TRBJ rearrangement plots, CDR3 size and DJ length profiles, and Simpson's diversity index were used to assess repertoires. The most abundant DNA sequence in the deep sequencing data was taken as the immunodominant clone. CDR3 amino acid sequences were checked for sharing across subjects and were also compared against the VDJdb database and published repertoires. TCRdb trimmed public reads at Q25 via fastp, called clones via MiXCR and kept in-frame beta chains. CDR3 protein sequences are deduplicated, and each keeps its most common genes and DNA. TCRdb's processing, not the study's, gives the V and J calls here. Within this sample are 200,000 or so distinct CDR3 sequences, with 55% to 70% of them counted one time only. The ten largest account for 35% to 55% of the sample.

The specimen was sorted CD4+, CD8+, or CD8+CD57+ T cells (not recorded which) from PBMCs. The TCR comes from a human donor with severe aplastic anemia or a healthy control (not recorded which).

The nucleotide sequence is TGTGCCAGCAGTTCCGAGGACAGGGGTGCCTACGAGCAGTACTTC. This is translated as CASSSEDRGAYEQYF. The sequence joins TRBV10-3 to TRBJ2-7, with 9 middle bases fitting TRBD1. The germline V gene gives CDR1 as ENHRY and CDR2 as SYGVKD. The CDR3, cysteine through phenylalanine, is 15 amino acids long. Just CDR3 DNA is preserved here, 45 bases in frame from base 1.